Below are 15 T cell receptor beta chains sequenced from a single sample in a study of blood T cell repertoires in COVID-19. Profiled with immunoSEQ multiplex PCR; TCRdb holds only in-frame clones, not every one. The sample lists over 200,000 clones, over 70% seen once, with 3.3% in the top ten. Sequencing input: peripheral blood. These receptors originate from a woman older than 75 with acute or convalescent COVID-19.

The chain is built from TRBV6-6 and TRBJ1-3; TRBD1 matches at 7 bases. Germline V CDR1 and CDR2: MNHNY, SVGAGI (reference sequence). Unmatched junction bases numbered 6, after V lost 6 bases and J lost 1 base. The CDR3 loop spans 15 amino acids. The CDR3 loop reads CASSAGQPSGNTIYF. As DNA, the CDR3 is TGTGCCAGCAGCGCGGGACAGCCGTCTGGAAACACCATATATTTT.

The chain carries TRBV5-6 and TRBJ1-2; no definite D call. V shed 4 bases and J shed 4 bases, with 11 bases lying between them. In germline, CDR1 is SGHDT, CDR2 YYEEEE. The CDR3 consists of 13 residues. The CDR3, as DNA: TGTGCCAGCAGCCCGCGATCCCTCTATGGCTACACCTTC. This gives the protein CASSPRSLYGYTF.

The rearrangement joins TRBV6-6 to TRBJ1-1; 8 positions agree with TRBD1. CDR1 is MNHNY, CDR2 SVGAGI, per germline (reference sequence). Trimming at V came to 4 bases and at J to 1 base, leaving 8 bases not matched to a gene. CDR3 length equals 16 residues. The CDR3: CASSFPTGAGNTEAFF. In DNA, the CDR3 is TGTGCCAGCAGTTTCCCGACAGGGGCGGGGAACACTGAAGCTTTCTTT.

The sample holds a few counts of this clone. This chain joins TRBV19 and TRBJ1-6, with 7 bases lining up with TRBD1. This CDR3 has 15 amino acids. Germline V CDR1 and CDR2: LNHDA, SQIVND (reference sequence). Unmatched junction bases numbered 8, after V lost 3 bases and J lost 9 bases. The CDR3 is CASSMGTVDVSPLHF. For the CDR3, the DNA is TGTGCCAGTAGTATGGGGACAGTGGATGTTTCACCCCTCCACTTT.

The gene calls are TRBV5-1 and TRBJ1-3, with D possibly TRBD1 on 5 matching bases. The CDR3 spans 16 residues. V was cut by 0 bases and J by 5 bases, with 15 bases left in between. CDR1 is SGHRS, CDR2 YFSETQ, per germline. Here the CDR3 DNA reads TGCGCCAGCAGCTTGGCCGGGGGGTTCCCACGAAACACCATATATTTT. Its protein product is CASSLAGGFPRNTIYF.

This clone was counted once. This chain uses TRBV11-3 with TRBJ2-7, with 11 bases lining up with TRBD1. CDR3 size: 14 residues. The germline V gene encodes CDR1 SGHNT and CDR2 YENEEA. V lost 5 bases, J lost 5 bases, and 5 bases stayed unmatched. This chain's CDR3 is CASSPRTGGHEQYF. CDR3 coding DNA: TGTGCCAGCAGCCCCAGGACAGGGGGCCACGAGCAGTACTTC.

V gene TRBV27 combines with J gene TRBJ2-5; weak D call: TRBD1 (6 bases). Germline CDR1 is MNHEY and CDR2 is SMNVEV (reference sequence). The length of the CDR3 is 14 residues. V dropped 3 bases and J dropped 4 bases, with 12 bases sitting between them. In DNA form, the CDR3 reads TGTGCCAGCAGTTTGGGCAGGGGCGTAGAGACCCAGTACTTC. Amino acids: CASSLGRGVETQYF.

The chain joins TRBV4-3 to TRBJ2-7; D possibly corresponds to TRBD1 (5 bases). This CDR3 has 12 amino acids. V was clipped by 3 bases and J by 4 bases, with 7 bases between them. Germline V lookup: CDR1 LGHNA, CDR2 YSLEER. CDR3 DNA: TGCGCCAGCAGCCAGGGGCCGTACGAGCAGTACTTC. Translation gives CASSQGPYEQYF.

The chain is built from TRBV7-2 and TRBJ1-2, with no clear D. Germline CDR1 reads SGHTA; CDR2 reads FQGNSA. The CDR3 totals 13 residues. Trimming stripped 11 bases from V and 2 bases from J, with 15 bases between. CDR3 DNA: TGTGCCGAACGGGGTACAGCCAACTATGGCTACACCTTC. Translating gives CAERGTANYGYTF. Drawing the rest from reference TRBV7-2 and TRBJ1-2, the complete variable domain is GAGVSQSPSNKVTEKGKDVELRCDPISGHTALYWYRQSLGQGLEFLIYFQGNSAPDKSGLPSDRFSAERTGGSVSTLTIQRTQQEDSAVYLCAERGTANYGYTFGSGTRLTVV.

The gene calls are TRBV19 and TRBJ2-2, with 11 bases fitting TRBD1. Germline CDR1 and CDR2: LNHDA and SQIVND (reference sequence). The V gene end was trimmed by 7 bases and the J gene end by 5 bases; junction bases not matched to a gene: 9. This CDR3 is built from 16 residues. CDR3 coding DNA: TGTGCCAGTAACCCGGGGACAGGGGGGAAGACCGGGGAGCTGTTTTTT. It encodes CASNPGTGGKTGELFF.

This sequence joins TRBV3-1 (or the pseudogene TRBV3-2) and TRBJ2-2, with D unresolved. The CDR3 consists of 13 residues. V was trimmed by 1 base and J by 5 bases, leaving 5 bases between them. Germline CDR1 reads LGHDT; CDR2 reads YNNKEL (reference sequence). The CDR3 here is CASSQVQTGELFF. The CDR3 coding sequence is TGTGCCAGCAGCCAAGTGCAGACCGGGGAGCTGTTTTTT.

This chain links TRBV30 with TRBJ1-1; the match to TRBD1 covers 7 bases. Germline assignment: CDR1 GTSNPN and CDR2 SVGIG (reference sequence). The CDR3 loop spans 14 amino acids. The V and J ends lost 3 bases and 0 bases, in that order; junction bases with no gene match: 4. The CDR3 sequence is CAWRGDSVNTEAFF. Written as DNA, the CDR3 is TGTGCCTGGAGGGGGGACAGCGTGAACACTGAAGCTTTCTTT. Complete variable domain (other parts from reference TRBV30 and TRBJ1-1): SQTIHQWPATLVQPVGSPLSLECTVEGTSNPNLYWYRQAAGRGLQLLFYSVGIGQISSEVPQNLSASRPQDRQFILSSKKLLLSDSGFYLCAWRGDSVNTEAFFGQGTRLTVV.

This chain uses TRBV11-2 with TRBJ2-1, with 10 bases identical to TRBD2. After removal of 6 bases from V and 4 bases from J, the junction contained 9 bases not matched to a gene. Germline V gene data show CDR1 as SGHAT and CDR2 as FQNNGV. The CDR3 is 16 residues long. The DNA for the CDR3 is TGTGCCAGCAGATCTCTAGCGGGAGAAGAATACAATGAGCAGTTCTTC. This encodes CASRSLAGEEYNEQFF.

The chain links TRBV6-5 to TRBJ1-2; D gene uncertain. V lost 4 bases and J 0 bases, leaving 12 bases between the germline ends. The CDR3 runs to 15 residues. In germline, CDR1 is MNHEY, CDR2 SVGAGI. For the CDR3, the DNA is TGTGCCAGCAGTTCCCTGACGAGGGCTAACTATGGCTACACCTTC. Residues: CASSSLTRANYGYTF.

This sequence joins TRBV6-5 and TRBJ2-3; D remains unclear. The germline gives CDR1 MNHEY, CDR2 SVGAGI. The V end lost 8 bases, the J end lost 0 bases, and 15 bases lay between the germline ends. The CDR3 consists of 15 residues. This CDR3 reads CASAEQVGSTDTQYF. DNA for the CDR3: TGTGCCAGCGCCGAGCAGGTCGGCAGCACAGATACGCAGTATTTT.